This paragraph covers one T cell receptor (beta chain) sequence. Its antigen is undetermined. Sequencing of TCR beta drew on CD8+ and CD4+ T cells from blood. The diagnostic criteria were recently defined, and patients with Susac syndrome met them for definite or probable disease. Both CD4+ and CD8+ T cells were negatively isolated, and TEMRA cells underwent FACS enrichment. This specimen comes from a study of CD8 T cells in Susac syndrome. The study's findings and limits: It was in TEMRA cells and active patients that Susac CD8+ clonal expansion peaked.

CDR1 and CDR2 from the germline V gene are LGHDT and YNNKEL (reference sequence). The V and J ends lost 4 bases and 1 base, in that order; junction bases with no gene match: 5. The CDR3 has 16 amino acids. With random hexamers, roughly 0.45 to 1 ug RNA was reverse transcribed. One entry per CDR3 protein results from TCRdb running MiXCR on the immunoSEQ multiplex PCR reads. The sample lists 120,000 or so distinct CDR3 sequences, just under 95% occurring once. This receptor was obtained from a human donor with Susac syndrome. V and J are TRBV3-1 and TRBJ2-4, with 9 bases that match TRBD1. Sequenced material: CD8+ T cells from PBMCs. The CDR3 reads CASSPRDREAKNIQYF. In nucleotides, the CDR3 is TGTGCCAGCAGCCCCCGGGACAGGGAGGCCAAAAACATTCAGTACTTC.